These 32 T cell receptor beta chains were all obtained from the same sample, sequenced in a study of Ad26.COV2.S vaccination and SARS-CoV-2 variants. The protocol was immunoSEQ multiplex PCR, while the TCRdb copy is restricted to in-frame clones and leaves out a portion. Of 300,000 to 350,000 clones listed, around 88% were seen once; the top ten hold about 10%. Stated treatment: 15 to 20 received Ad26.COV2.S at low or high dose, single or two shots; about 5 received placebo; per-sample allocation not given. Collection of samples fell on day 63 after the first vaccine or placebo injection. Sequencing was performed on peripheral blood, taken in a trial of Ad26.COV2.S vaccine versus placebo. The receptors here all came from a person aged 18-65 years who received the Ad26.COV2.S COVID-19 vaccine or a placebo.

This clone was seen once. This rearrangement joins TRBV5-1 to TRBJ2-2, with 7 bases lining up with TRBD2. CDR1 and CDR2 from the germline V gene are SGHRS and YFSETQ. This CDR3 is built from 16 residues. Trimming removed 0 bases from V and 0 bases from J; junction bases left unmatched: 2. The CDR3 reads CASSLAAGANTGELFF. In nucleotides, the CDR3 is TGCGCCAGCAGCTTGGCGGCGGGGGCGAACACCGGGGAGCTGTTTTTT.

The chain has TRBV3-1 (or the pseudogene TRBV3-2) and TRBJ2-4; TRBD1 matches 10 bases. This CDR3 is built from 15 residues. Germline CDR1 LGHDT, CDR2 YNNKEL (reference sequence). V gave up 5 bases and J gave up 7 bases; unmatched junction bases: 8. The DNA of the CDR3 is TGTGCCAGCAGCAACCCGGGACAGGGGAGGAACATTCAGTACTTC. It translates to CASSNPGQGRNIQYF.

This clone was counted once. The V gene is TRBV4-2, the J gene TRBJ2-5, with 10 bases matching TRBD2. V lost 4 bases, J lost 0 bases, and 5 bases stayed unmatched. The CDR3 runs 16 residues. The germline V gene has CDR1 LGHNA and CDR2 YNFKEQ. CDR3 nucleotide sequence: TGTGCCAGCAGCCTTTCTAGCGGGGGACACCAAGAGACCCAGTACTTC. Translating gives CASSLSSGGHQETQYF.

This clone was counted a single time. Here the CDR3 DNA reads TGTGCCAGCAGCTTGACAGCTAGCAATCAGCCCCAGCATTTT. Translation: CASSLTASNQPQHF. J is TRBJ1-5 and V is TRBV7-2; the D gene is possibly TRBD1 (5 bases). This CDR3 spans 14 amino acids. The ends were cut back, 3 bases at V and 0 bases at J, with 6 bases in the middle. CDR1 is SGHTA, CDR2 FQGNSA, per germline.

This chain connects TRBV14 to TRBJ2-3; 11 bases fit TRBD2. The germline CDR1 and CDR2 sequences are SGHDN and FVKESK. V was pared by 8 bases and J by 1 base, with 5 bases of the junction left unmatched. There are 15 residues in the CDR3. The CDR3 spells CASGPGLAGTDTQYF. The DNA of the CDR3 is TGTGCCAGCGGACCGGGACTAGCGGGCACAGATACGCAGTATTTT.

This clone occurred a few times. The V call is TRBV10-1, the J call TRBJ1-2, with unresolved D. The CDR3 has 14 residues. From germline, CDR1 is WNHNN and CDR2 SYGVQD (reference sequence). The ends were cut back, 0 bases at V and 4 bases at J, with 9 bases in the middle. DNA of the CDR3: TGCGCCAGCAGTGAGTCCGGAAGAAGCTATGGCTACACCTTC. Translation gives CASSESGRSYGYTF.

The chain couples TRBV7-6 to TRBJ1-4; D is unresolved. The germline CDR1 and CDR2 sequences are SGHVS and FNYEAQ. The CDR3 has 14 amino acids. Trimming took off 3 bases at V and 8 bases at J, with 13 bases between the two ends. CDR3 coding DNA: TGTGCCAGCAGCTTGGGTCAGCCGGGGGAAAAACTGTTTTTT. It is translated as CASSLGQPGEKLFF.

Only a few counts were recorded for this clone. CDR3 residues: CASSPSAGPLMNTEAFF. In DNA form, the CDR3 reads TGTGCCAGCAGCCCTTCAGCCGGCCCCCTTATGAACACTGAAGCTTTCTTT. The rearrangement joins TRBV6-2 or TRBV6-3 to TRBJ1-1; D gene unclear. The germline CDR1 and CDR2 sequences are MNHEY and SVGEGT. The CDR3 consists of 17 residues. Trimming removed 6 bases from V and 0 bases from J, with 20 bases in between.

This chain links TRBV6-2 or TRBV6-3 with TRBJ1-5; D possibly corresponds to TRBD1 (5 bases). The germline V and J ends were trimmed by 0 bases and 3 bases, with 18 bases remaining between them. The CDR3 has 18 amino acids. CDR1 MNHEY and CDR2 SVGEGT come from the germline V gene. Written as DNA, the CDR3 is TGTGCCAGCAGTTACTCCACCGGACCCGACAGAAACAATCAGCCCCAGCATTTT. Encoded protein: CASSYSTGPDRNNQPQHF.

V usage is TRBV13 and J usage is TRBJ2-7; TRBD1 matches 7 bases. CDR3 length equals 16 residues. Looked up from germline, CDR1 is PRHDT and CDR2 is FYEKMQ (reference sequence). V lost 4 bases to trimming and J lost 3 bases; unmatched junction nucleotides: 12. CDR3 sequence: CASSSQFRDSDYEQYF. The CDR3 bases are TGTGCCAGCAGCTCGCAGTTCCGGGACAGTGACTACGAGCAGTACTTC.

The rearrangement links TRBV9 to TRBJ2-5; perhaps TRBD2 as D (6 bases). V was pared by 4 bases and J by 2 bases, with 15 bases between. This CDR3 contains 15 residues. The germline V gene encodes CDR1 SGDLS and CDR2 YYNGEE. The CDR3 bases are TGTGCCAGCAGCACCAGGGTGCGGGGTCAAGAGACCCAGTACTTC. Protein: CASSTRVRGQETQYF.

The chain carries TRBV27 and TRBJ1-2; the match to TRBD1 covers 9 bases. CDR1 is MNHEY, CDR2 SMNVEV, per germline (reference sequence). CDR3 length: 14 residues. With V trimmed by 4 bases and J by 3 bases, 3 bases remained unmatched. CDR3 sequence (DNA): TGTGCCAGCAGTTGGGGACAGGGAGACTATGGCTACACCTTC. Residues: CASSWGQGDYGYTF.

This clone was seen a few times. The chain employs TRBV5-6 and TRBJ1-2; weak D call: TRBD1 (6 bases). This CDR3 is built from 16 residues. With 0 bases removed from V and 5 bases from J, the gap between germline ends came to 17 bases. Germline values: CDR1 SGHDT, CDR2 YYEEEE. The CDR3 here is CASSLGSTGGTYGYTF. The CDR3 coding sequence is TGTGCCAGCAGCTTGGGATCGACAGGAGGCACGTATGGCTACACCTTC.

The J gene is TRBJ1-2, the V gene TRBV19; TRBD1 might be the D (6 bases). CDR3 length equals 13 residues. Germline V CDR1 and CDR2: LNHDA, SQIVND (reference sequence). The ends were cut back, 5 bases at V and 8 bases at J, with 15 bases in the middle. CDR3 amino acids: CASSDAGAGGYTF. DNA of the CDR3: TGTGCCAGTAGTGATGCAGGGGCTGGCGGCTACACCTTC.

The rearrangement joins TRBV28 to TRBJ2-7; tentatively, D is TRBD1 (5 bases). The CDR3 length is 14 residues. The germline gives CDR1 MDHEN, CDR2 SYDVKM. V was cut by 2 bases and J by 3 bases, with 11 bases left in between. CDR3 sequence (DNA): TGTGCCAGCAGTTTAGGGGCCCTACTCTACGAGCAGTACTTC. Its protein product is CASSLGALLYEQYF.

The chain employs TRBV24-1 and TRBJ2-7; D gene ambiguous. Looked up from germline, CDR1 is KGHDR and CDR2 is SFDVKD. CDR3 size: 13 residues. The V gene lost 9 bases and the J gene lost 0 bases, with 11 bases spanning the gap. CDR3 amino acids: CATQGSSSYEQYF. The DNA for the CDR3 is TGTGCCACCCAAGGTTCAAGCTCCTACGAGCAGTACTTC.

V is TRBV28 and J is TRBJ2-5; 7 nucleotides agree with TRBD1. From germline, CDR1 is MDHEN and CDR2 SYDVKM. V trimming: 5 bases; J trimming: 5 bases; junction bases outside the gene matches: 8. The CDR3 consists of 14 residues. The CDR3 DNA is TGTGCCAGCAGTACACAGGGGAGTACGGAGACCCAGTACTTC. Protein product: CASSTQGSTETQYF.

The V and J genes are TRBV4-1 and TRBJ2-7, with 8 bases aligning to TRBD1. V was clipped by 4 bases and J by 0 bases; unmatched bases: 5. Germline loops: CDR1 MGHRA, CDR2 YSYEKL. The CDR3 spans 15 residues. This CDR3 reads CASSLSGQGSYEQYF. For the CDR3, the DNA is TGCGCCAGCAGCCTCTCCGGACAGGGCTCCTACGAGCAGTACTTC.

The genes are TRBV3-1 (or the pseudogene TRBV3-2) and TRBJ1-5; D not certain. This CDR3 contains 15 residues. Germline lookup yields CDR1 LGHDT and CDR2 YNNKEL (reference sequence). The V and J ends lost 0 bases and 4 bases respectively, with 10 bases between them. CDR3 amino acids: CASSQDLLRNQPQHF. The CDR3 DNA is TGTGCCAGCAGCCAAGATCTTCTCCGAAATCAGCCCCAGCATTTT.

The gene calls are TRBV7-8 and TRBJ1-5; D call uncertain. The CDR3 is 13 residues long. Trimming took 2 bases from V and 7 from J, leaving 9 bases between them. Germline assignment: CDR1 SGHVS and CDR2 FQNEAQ. The CDR3 is CASSLSRLQPQHF. The CDR3 DNA is TGTGCCAGCAGCTTATCCCGGCTACAGCCCCAGCATTTT.

The rearrangement uses TRBV9 and TRBJ1-4; the D is unclear. Germline CDR1 is SGDLS and CDR2 is YYNGEE. The CDR3 totals 15 residues. Trimming left V 1 base short and J 6 bases short, with 13 bases between. The CDR3 region is CASSVYGVPDEKLFF. Written as DNA, the CDR3 is TGTGCCAGCAGCGTATACGGGGTCCCGGATGAAAAACTGTTTTTT.

This chain joins TRBV3-1 (or the pseudogene TRBV3-2) and TRBJ2-2; 9 nucleotides agree with TRBD2. The junction had 6 bases not matched to a gene; V was cut back by 6 bases and J by 7 bases. CDR1 is LGHDT and CDR2 is YNNKEL in the germline V gene (reference sequence). CDR3 length: 14 residues. As DNA, the CDR3 is TGTGCCAGCAGGCCGCGGGGGGGCGGCGGGGAGCTGTTTTTT. Amino acids: CASRPRGGGGELFF.

This rearrangement joins TRBV7-2 to TRBJ1-1, with D perhaps matching TRBD1 (5 bases). This CDR3 comprises 14 residues. V gave up 6 bases and J gave up 5 bases, with 16 bases separating them. Germline V gene lookup returns CDR1 SGHTA and CDR2 FQGNSA. The CDR3 is CASRPSGGWTEAFF. The DNA for the CDR3 is TGTGCCAGCAGGCCGTCCGGGGGGTGGACTGAAGCTTTCTTT.

The V call is TRBV12-3 or TRBV12-4, the J call TRBJ1-3; D unclear. The CDR3 sequence is 13 residues long. Between the trimmed V and J ends, which lost 5 bases and 0 bases, there was a span of 5 bases. CDR3 amino acids: CASSPFSGNTIYF. The CDR3 nucleotides are TGTGCCAGCAGTCCATTCTCTGGAAACACCATATATTTT.

The chain recombines TRBV28 with TRBJ2-7, with TRBD1 matching over 8 bases. Per the germline V gene, CDR1 is MDHEN and CDR2 is SYDVKM. The V and J ends lost 6 bases and 7 bases, in that order; junction bases with no gene match: 5. The CDR3 totals 12 residues. The CDR3 DNA reads as TGTGCCAGCAGCAGGGGGCCAAGGGAGCAGTACTTC. Protein: CASSRGPREQYF.

This sequence joins TRBV7-8 and TRBJ2-2; D is unclear. The V end lost 5 bases, the J end lost 4 bases, and 20 bases lay between the germline ends. In germline, CDR1 is SGHVS, CDR2 FQNEAQ. This CDR3 region has 17 residues. Here the CDR3 reads CASSNRINRAATGELFF. The DNA for the CDR3 is TGTGCCAGCAGCAATCGGATCAATAGAGCAGCCACCGGGGAGCTGTTTTTT.

The chain has TRBV24-1 and TRBJ2-7, with TRBD2 matching over 7 bases. Losses at the gene ends were 3 bases for V and 5 bases for J; bases not matched to a gene: 6. Germline V lookup: CDR1 KGHDR, CDR2 SFDVKD. This CDR3 is 14 amino acids long. CDR3 loop: CATSDGLGRDEQYF. Here the CDR3 DNA reads TGTGCCACCAGTGATGGACTAGGGAGGGACGAGCAGTACTTC.

The rearrangement uses TRBV5-1 and TRBJ2-1; TRBD2 might be the D (6 bases). Trimming took 0 bases from V and 12 from J, leaving 22 bases between them. The CDR3 runs to 16 residues. Germline CDR1 and CDR2: SGHRS and YFSETQ. The DNA for the CDR3 is TGCGCCAGCAGCTTGGGTGGGACTCCAACGGGTCACGTGCAGTTCTTC. Protein: CASSLGGTPTGHVQFF.

The chain couples TRBV15 to TRBJ2-7; D uncertain. Germline values: CDR1 LNHNV, CDR2 YYDKDF (reference sequence). The CDR3 loop spans 13 amino acids. Trimming cost V 5 bases and J 8 bases, with 16 bases left between them. CDR3 DNA sequence: TGTGCCACCAGCGGCTTCCGGGTGTCGAAGCAGTACTTC. This gives the protein CATSGFRVSKQYF.

V and J are TRBV28 and TRBJ1-6; D might be TRBD1 (5 bases). Germline V gives CDR1 MDHEN, CDR2 SYDVKM. The CDR3 loop spans 13 amino acids. V lost 8 bases and J lost 6, with 11 bases in between. The CDR3 bases are TGTGCCAGCCTCGGGGGGGGTAATTCACCCCTCCACTTT. It yields the protein CASLGGGNSPLHF.

The chain is built from TRBV2 and TRBJ1-1; TRBD1 aligns across 8 bases. There are 14 residues in the CDR3. The J segment lost 3 bases and the V segment lost 6 bases, leaving 6 bases of the junction unmatched. Per the germline V gene, CDR1 is SNHLY and CDR2 is FYNNEI. The CDR3 DNA sequence: TGTGCCAGCAGAGCGACAGGGGTTTACACTGAAGCTTTCTTT. This sequence encodes CASRATGVYTEAFF.

As to this clone: Different DNA sequences within this sample yield the same CDR3. This chain links TRBV7-9 with TRBJ2-2; D is perhaps TRBD1 or TRBD2 (5 bases each). The V gene lost 4 bases and the J gene lost 5 bases, with 5 bases spanning the gap. The CDR3 loop spans 12 amino acids. Germline V gene lookup returns CDR1 SEHNR and CDR2 FQNEAQ (reference sequence). The CDR3 sequence is CASSWGTGELFF. CDR3 in DNA: TGTGCCAGCAGCTGGGGGACCGGGGAGCTGTTTTTT.